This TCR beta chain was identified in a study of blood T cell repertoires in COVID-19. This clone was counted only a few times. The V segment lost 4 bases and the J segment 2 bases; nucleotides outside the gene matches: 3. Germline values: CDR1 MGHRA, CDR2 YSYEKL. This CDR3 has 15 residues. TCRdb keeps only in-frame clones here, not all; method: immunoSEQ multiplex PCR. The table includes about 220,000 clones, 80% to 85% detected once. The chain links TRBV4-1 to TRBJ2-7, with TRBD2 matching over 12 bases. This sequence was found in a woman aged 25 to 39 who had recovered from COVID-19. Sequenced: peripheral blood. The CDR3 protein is CASSRLAGGPYEQYF. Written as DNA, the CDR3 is TGCGCCAGCAGCCGCCTAGCGGGAGGGCCCTACGAGCAGTACTTC.